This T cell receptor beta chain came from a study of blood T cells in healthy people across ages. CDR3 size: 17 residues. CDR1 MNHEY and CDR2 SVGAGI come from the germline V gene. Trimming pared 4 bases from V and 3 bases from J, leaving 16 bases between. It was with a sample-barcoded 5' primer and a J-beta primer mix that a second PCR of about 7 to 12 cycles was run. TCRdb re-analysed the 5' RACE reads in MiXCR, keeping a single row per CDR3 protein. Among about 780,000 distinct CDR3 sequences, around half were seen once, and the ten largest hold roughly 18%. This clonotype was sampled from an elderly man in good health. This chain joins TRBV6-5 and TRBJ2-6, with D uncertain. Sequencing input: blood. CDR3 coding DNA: TGTGCCAGCAGTTTATCCCCAGGCGGAATTGGGGCCAACGTCCTGACTTTC. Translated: CASSLSPGGIGANVLTF.